The clone carrying this T cell receptor (beta chain) counts as medium-sized (0.01 to 0.1%). The entry originates in a study of metastatic and nonmetastatic thyroid tumors. Study background: Malignant thyroid and benign thyroid patients provided blood and tumor or nodule tissue whose repertoires were compared.

Between the trimmed V and J ends, which lost 6 bases and 1 base, there was a span of 9 bases. The CDR3 is 13 residues long. Germline V gene sequence: CDR1 MNHEY, CDR2 SVGEGT. TCRdb reassembled clones from the PCR reads with MiXCR. The profile shows around 37,000 clones, 20% to 30% of them singletons. Patients were all untreated before their thyroid surgery. The rearrangement joins TRBV6-2 or TRBV6-3 to TRBJ1-2; D uncertain. Input material: tumor tissue. This clonotype was sampled from a female donor with papillary thyroid cancer or a benign thyroid nodule (not recorded which). Some clones in this sample may be carry-over from other donors' samples. This CDR3 reads CASREASNYGYTF. The CDR3 DNA is TGTGCCAGCAGAGAAGCGAGTAACTATGGCTACACCTTC.